This T cell receptor (beta chain) was recorded in a study of T cell clones after liver transplantation (dated by TCRdb to about 2019). In the study overall: The samples were obtained from ITN030ST, a randomized trial that attempted immunosuppression withdrawal within 2 years after liver transplantation. Third party-reactive TCRbeta sequences were also identified from pre-transplant MLRs to serve as an antigen-independent comparator for donor-reactive sequences. A cohort of 8 liver transplant recipients was studied, of whom 3 were classified as tolerant and 5 as non-tolerant. To count as tolerant, a recipient had to stay completely off immunosuppression for at least one year without liver enzymes climbing beyond twice the upper limit of normal. Subjects received no induction therapy and standard immunosuppression until randomization at 12-24 months post-transplant. Donor-reactive T cell clones were identified by TCRbeta sequencing after a pre-transplant mixed lymphocyte reaction and then tracked in post-transplant blood. Blood samples were collected pre-transplant, pre-randomization before withdrawal, and post-randomization after either complete withdrawal or failed withdrawal. Of the eight recipients, a few were HCV-positive, while the remaining recipients had been transplanted for non-autoimmune, non-viral indications. Results the study describes overall, beyond this receptor: A significant post-transplant decrease in circulating donor-reactive CD4 TCRbeta sequences was observed in most of the 8 subjects, irrespective of tolerance or HCV status. Low numbers of available donor cells limited the measurable donor-reactive repertoire in a couple of subjects. Conclusions were preliminary, limited by small, heterogeneous patient numbers and non-standardized post-transplant time points. The decline in donor-reactive sequences exceeded the decline in third party-reactive sequences, suggesting partial antigen-specific deletion that was unrelated to withdrawal success. Because no allograft tissue specimens were available, donor-reactive T cells may have migrated into the graft instead of being deleted. After accounting for repertoire turnover, donor-reactive detection was significantly reduced in 7 of 8 subjects for CD4 and 8 of 8 for CD8.

Using immunoSEQ, frozen genomic DNA was subjected to high-throughput TCRbeta CDR3 sequencing, a process that included PCR amplification, mapping, bias correction and internal controls. For the original study's pipeline: Productive rearrangements were kept, and unique TCRbeta sequences were defined by CDR3 nucleotide sequence plus V and J gene. For classification of a sequence as donor-reactive, at least 5-fold expansion in CFSE-low cells relative to unstimulated pre-transplant cells and a frequency of at least 0.01% were required. Minimum frequency thresholds were set for each subject based on the unstimulated sample with the lowest template count, ensuring at least 90% detection power. Jensen-Shannon divergence between the top 1000 TCRbeta sequences after and before transplant was used to measure repertoire turnover. Two-sided Fisher's exact tests were used to test for changes in the detection of donor-reactive sequences. As stored in TCRdb, this immuneACCESS dataset retains in-frame rearrangements with V and J assigned. A fraction of the clones does not appear; measured against another copy, unresolved V genes explain less than half of the discrepancy, and the remainder lacks a known reason. That table is the source of V, J and clone size, and D and trimming were worked out from the DNA. The table for this sample lists about 6,200 clones; 80% of them were counted only once. 13% of the sample is held by the ten biggest clonotypes.

Unstimulated PBMCs, after thawing, were stained for CD3, CD4 and CD8 and then FACS-sorted into CD3+CD4+ and CD3+CD8+ populations. Randomization to immunosuppression withdrawal applied to every one of the 8 studied subjects. Genomic DNA was isolated with the Qiagen DNeasy Blood and Tissue Kit. V is cut back by 3 bases and J by 3 bases, with 7 bases in the junction unmatched. From the germline V gene (reference sequence), CDR1 is MNHEY and CDR2 is SMNVEV. From the cysteine through the phenylalanine, the CDR3 covers 15 amino acids. Only CDR3 DNA is held: 45 bases, read in frame from base 1. On this clone: There is no known antigen for this receptor. No much larger clonotype is one base removed from it; base qualities were not supplied.

This chain is built from TRBV27 and TRBJ2-7; 8 of the junction bases match TRBD1. The clonotype was recovered from a human patient who received a liver transplant. After a transplant, the donor of the graft may account for some T cells. The sequenced sample was CD8+ T cells from blood, obtained around 42 months after liver transplant. The DNA is as follows: TGTGCCAGCAGTTTCGCCGGGACAGGTTTCTACGAGCAGTACTTC. Its protein reads: CASSFAGTGFYEQYF.